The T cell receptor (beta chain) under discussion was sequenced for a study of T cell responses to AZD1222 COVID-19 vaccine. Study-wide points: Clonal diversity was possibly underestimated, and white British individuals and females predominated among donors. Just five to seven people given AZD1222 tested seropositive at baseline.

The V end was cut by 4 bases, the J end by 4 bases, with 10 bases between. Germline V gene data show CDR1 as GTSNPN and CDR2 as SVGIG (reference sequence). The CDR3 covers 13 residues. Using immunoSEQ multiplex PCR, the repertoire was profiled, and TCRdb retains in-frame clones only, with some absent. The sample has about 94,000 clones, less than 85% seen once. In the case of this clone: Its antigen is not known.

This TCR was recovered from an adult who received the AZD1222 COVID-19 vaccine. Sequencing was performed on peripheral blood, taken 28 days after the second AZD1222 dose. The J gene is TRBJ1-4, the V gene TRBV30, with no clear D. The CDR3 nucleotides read TGTGCCTGGAAGGGCCAGATTAATGAAAAACTGTTTTTT. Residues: CAWKGQINEKLFF.